The 16 T cell receptor beta chains presented below share a single source sample, sequenced in a study of vaccination and CD4 T cells after COVID-19 (dated by TCRdb to the early 2020s). Antigen specificity for these receptors is unknown. The library relied on PCR. Sequencing took place on an Illumina iSeq 100. TCR sequencing of DNA from cultured CD4+ T cells used the Oncomine TCR Beta short-read assay at the Johns Hopkins FTIC core. TCRdb cleaned the public reads at Q25 with fastp, built clones with MiXCR and kept in-frame beta chains. Each record represents a unique CDR3 protein, reported with the most common genes and DNA among its rows. This sample comprises 520 or so distinct CDR3 sequences, 9.5% to 13% of them detected only once. The biggest ten clones account for about a quarter of the sample. The sample's treatment or condition label is to be understood as: roughly 11-day PBMC culture with coronavirus spike peptide pools or control peptides (ViraFEST assay). CD4+ T cells from unexposed donors were collected before the COVID-19 pandemic (2011-2018).

The sequencing input was CD4+ T cells from blood, cultured in vitro. The receptors were gathered from a human donor in good health.

V is TRBV9 and J is TRBJ1-6; no clear D. The V end lost 0 bases, the J end lost 7 bases, and 8 bases lay between the germline ends. The CDR3 totals 14 residues. CDR1 SGDLS and CDR2 YYNGEE come from the germline V gene. The CDR3 here is CASSVESRNSPLHF. CDR3 sequence (DNA): TGTGCCAGCAGCGTAGAATCTAGGAATTCACCCCTCCACTTT.

V usage is TRBV5-1 and J usage is TRBJ1-3; D possibly corresponds to TRBD1 (6 bases). This CDR3 region has 17 residues. V shed 4 bases and J shed 8 bases, with 25 bases lying between them. From germline, CDR1 is SGHRS and CDR2 YFSETQ. The CDR3 spells CASSPGWGAADGDTIYF. The CDR3 DNA follows: TGCGCCAGCAGCCCCGGCTGGGGGGCCGCGGACGGGGACACCATATATTTT.

This clonotype was found a few times. The chain links TRBV5-1 to TRBJ2-1; 11 positions agree with TRBD2. Germline lookup yields CDR1 SGHRS and CDR2 YFSETQ. The V and J ends lost 5 bases and 5 bases, in that order; junction bases with no gene match: 6. CDR3 length: 15 residues. CDR3: CASRQLAGEHNEQFF. The CDR3 nucleotides read TGCGCCAGCAGGCAACTAGCGGGAGAACACAATGAGCAGTTCTTC.

This clonotype counts as large. The junction departs from the called germline gene at one end, perhaps through a read error. The chain employs TRBV7-7 and TRBJ1-1; D is undetermined. The germline CDR1 and CDR2 sequences are SSHAT and FNYEAQ (reference sequence). This CDR3 has 13 residues. The CDR3 here is CASSLTGSTEAFF. The CDR3 bases are TGTGCTAGCAGCTTAACCGGGAGCACTGAAGCTTTCTTT.

The chain is built from TRBV12-3 or TRBV12-4 and TRBJ2-5; 13 bases fit TRBD2. V was clipped by 4 bases and J by 2 bases; unmatched bases: 16. This CDR3 is built from 20 residues. DNA for the CDR3: TGTGCCAGCAGTTCGCGCCCCCATTTTACTAGCGGGAGGGTTCAAGAGACCCAGTACTTC. The encoded protein is CASSSRPHFTSGRVQETQYF.

This clonotype ranks as large. The rearrangement uses TRBV6-1 and TRBJ2-4; D unclear. The CDR3 is 15 residues long. The V end lost 7 bases, the J end lost 0 bases, and 13 bases lay between the germline ends. CDR1 is MNHNS and CDR2 is SASEGT in the germline V gene. CDR3 DNA: TGTGCCAGCAATGGGCAGGTACTAGCCAAAAACATTCAGTACTTC. Translating gives CASNGQVLAKNIQYF.

This clonotype rates as medium-sized. The gene calls are TRBV10-2 and TRBJ1-1; D might be TRBD1 (6 bases). The germline CDR1 and CDR2 sequences are WSHSY and SAAADI. This CDR3 is 13 amino acids long. Deletions cut 5 bases from V and 0 bases from J, with 7 bases between. Here the CDR3 reads CASSQGLNTEAFF. The CDR3 region has the DNA TGCGCCAGCAGTCAGGGGCTGAACACTGAAGCTTTCTTT.

This clonotype has only one observation. A read error may account for a junction end that differs from germline. The rearrangement links TRBV30 to TRBJ1-5; D gene uncertain. CDR3 length equals 15 residues. The V gene's germline CDR1 is GTSNPN and CDR2 SVGIG (reference sequence). CDR3 sequence: CAWSSGNYLKQPRHF. The CDR3 bases are TGTGCCTGGAGTTCTGGGAACTATCTCAAACAGCCCCGGCATTTT.

By share of the sample, this clonotype is large. The V and J genes are TRBV10-3 and TRBJ1-5; 7 nucleotides line up with TRBD1. Germline V gives CDR1 ENHRY, CDR2 SYGVKD. V was pared by 8 bases and J by 0 bases, with 1 base of the junction left unmatched. The CDR3 loop spans 13 amino acids. CDR3 in DNA: TGTGCCATCGGGACAGATAGCAATCAGCCCCAGCATTTT. Residues: CAIGTDSNQPQHF.

This clonotype has only a few counts. The rearrangement links TRBV28 to TRBJ1-1; a possible D gene is TRBD1 (5 bases). Germline lookup yields CDR1 MDHEN and CDR2 SYDVKM. The V and J ends lost 5 bases and 8 bases respectively, with 18 bases between them. The length of the CDR3 is 14 residues. DNA for the CDR3: TGTGCCAGCAGTCAACACTTCACGAAGGGGGAAGCTTTCTTT. Translation gives CASSQHFTKGEAFF.

The chain carries TRBV18 and TRBJ2-7, with D hard to call. Germline CDR1 reads KGHSH; CDR2 reads LQKENI. The V and J ends lost 3 bases and 3 bases respectively, with 6 bases between them. The CDR3 consists of 12 residues. For the CDR3, the DNA is TGTGCCAGCTCACCCCTCAACTACGAGCAGTACTTC. Amino acids: CASSPLNYEQYF.

The table lists this clonotype with a few counts. V gene TRBV12-3 or TRBV12-4 combines with J gene TRBJ2-3; 8 bases match TRBD2. The V gene end was trimmed by 1 base and the J gene end by 2 bases; junction bases not matched to a gene: 2. The CDR3 consists of 15 residues. DNA for the CDR3: TGTGCCAGCAGTTTAGAGCGGGAGCACACAGATACGCAGTATTTT. Encoded protein: CASSLEREHTDTQYF.

By share of the sample, this clonotype is medium-sized. This chain links TRBV28 with TRBJ2-2; 7 bases line up with TRBD2. The CDR3 is 16 residues long. V dropped 3 bases and J dropped 6; count of bases not matched to a gene: 10. Germline V gene data show CDR1 as MDHEN and CDR2 as SYDVKM. CDR3 nucleotides: TGTGCCAGCAGTTTCTGGGGAGGGCCCAGGCCCGGGGAGCTGTTTTTT. Amino acids: CASSFWGGPRPGELFF.

This clonotype was recorded a few times. For the CDR3, the DNA is TGTGCCAGCAGCTTTCCAACCGCGTCGGGTTCACCCCTCCACTTT. Translated, it gives CASSFPTASGSPLHF. The chain carries TRBV5-6 and TRBJ1-6; D not certain. Deletions cut 2 bases from V and 9 bases from J, with 15 bases between. Germline CDR1 reads SGHDT; CDR2 reads YYEEEE. CDR3 length: 15 residues.

By share of the sample, this clonotype is large. Here the CDR3 DNA reads TGTGCCAGCAGCTTAGCGGGGAGCTCCTACGAGCAGTACTTC. As protein: CASSLAGSSYEQYF. The gene calls are TRBV7-2 and TRBJ2-7; the D gene is possibly TRBD2 (5 bases). The V and J ends lost 0 bases and 0 bases respectively, with 6 bases between them. CDR1 SGHTA and CDR2 FQGNSA come from the germline V gene. CDR3 size: 14 residues.

Sample share makes this clonotype large. V usage is TRBV7-7 and J usage is TRBJ2-5; 8 nucleotides line up with TRBD1. V dropped 5 bases and J dropped 7; count of bases not matched to a gene: 12. Germline loops: CDR1 SSHAT, CDR2 FNYEAQ (reference sequence). The CDR3 has 15 amino acids. The DNA of the CDR3 is TGTGCCAGCAGCCCAATCGACGGACAGGGTGGGACCCAGTACTTC. It specifies CASSPIDGQGGTQYF. The complete variable domain, with remaining parts taken from reference TRBV7-7 and TRBJ2-5, reads GAGVSQSPRYKVTKRGQDVTLRCDPISSHATLYWYQQALGQGPEFLTYFNYEAQPDKSGLPSDRFSAERPEGSISTLTIQRTEQRDSAMYRCASSPIDGQGGTQYFGPGTRLLVL.